The 10 T cell receptor beta chains given below trace back to one sample, sequenced in a study of T cells expressing NK-cell markers. No DNA is given; TCRdb re-called the 5' RACE reads and lists each CDR3 protein once. The sample table sets out 550,000 or so distinct CDR3 sequences. Sequenced input: blood T cells: a sorted CD56 or NKG2C T cell subset, CD4+ or CD8+ T cells, or bulk PBMC T cells (not recorded which). All receptors come from a man younger than 35 in good health.

This rearrangement joins TRBV20-1 to TRBJ2-3; without DNA, the TCRdb call of TRBD2 cannot be checked. Germline assignment: CDR1 DFQATT and CDR2 SNEGSKA (reference sequence). The CDR3 consists of 15 residues. CDR3 loop: CSASHRDFSTDTQYF.

The chain couples TRBV9 to TRBJ2-1; TCRdb picks TRBD1, but there is no DNA to check that call. This CDR3 spans 16 amino acids. Germline CDR1 SGDLS, CDR2 YYNGEE. This CDR3 reads CASSVAGGRSYNEQFF.

CDR3 protein: CASSQTVKPGLVDLGYREQYF. This chain links TRBV4-1 with TRBJ2-7; without DNA, the TCRdb call of TRBD2 cannot be checked. Per the germline V gene, CDR1 is MGHRA and CDR2 is YSYEKL. The CDR3 is 21 residues long.

The chain carries TRBV24-1 and TRBJ2-1; TCRdb's D gene call, TRBD2, goes unchecked for lack of DNA. The CDR3 runs 18 residues. Germline CDR1 and CDR2: KGHDR and SFDVKD. This CDR3 reads CATSEPSLAGGLGDEQFF.

This rearrangement joins TRBV3-1 to TRBJ2-1. CDR1 LGHDT and CDR2 YNNKEL come from the germline V gene (reference sequence). CDR3 size: 14 residues. The CDR3 sequence is CASSQGRSVGEQFF.

The chain has TRBV12-3 or TRBV12-4 and TRBJ2-5; TCRdb gives TRBD1 as the D gene, but with no DNA this cannot be confirmed. The CDR3 contains 17 residues. CDR3 sequence: CASSLYESGRGGETQYF.

This chain connects TRBV28 to TRBJ2-2; TCRdb designates TRBD1, a call that cannot be tested without DNA. This CDR3 region has 15 residues. Germline CDR1 MDHEN, CDR2 SYDVKM. CDR3 amino acids: CASRLNRGNTGELFF. The full variable domain, with the rest looked up from reference TRBV28 and TRBJ2-2, is DVKVTQSSRYLVKRTGEKVFLECVQDMDHENMFWYRQDPGLGLRLIYFSYDVKMKEKGDIPEGYSVSREKKERFSLILESASTNQTSMYLCASRLNRGNTGELFFGEGSRLTVL.

This sequence joins TRBV4-1 and TRBJ1-5; TCRdb reports TRBD1, a call that lacks DNA to check it against. Germline assignment: CDR1 MGHRA and CDR2 YSYEKL. This CDR3 spans 15 amino acids. The CDR3 protein is CASSQGMGGYQPQHF.

CDR3 loop: CASSSRGLGETQYF. V usage is TRBV25-1 and J usage is TRBJ2-5; with no DNA, the TCRdb D assignment of TRBD1 cannot be verified. Germline V lookup: CDR1 MGHDK, CDR2 SYGVNS. CDR3 length equals 14 residues.

V usage is TRBV5-1 and J usage is TRBJ2-5; no DNA is available, so the TRBD1 call from TCRdb remains unchecked. Germline loops: CDR1 SGHRS, CDR2 YFSETQ. The CDR3 is 14 residues long. CDR3: CASSLSRGQETQYF. Drawing the rest from reference TRBV5-1 and TRBJ2-5, the complete variable domain is KAGVTQTPRYLIKTRGQQVTLSCSPISGHRSVSWYQQTPGQGLQFLFEYFSETQRNKGNFPGRFSGRQFSNSRSEMNVSTLELGDSALYLCASSLSRGQETQYFGPGTRLLVL.